These 7 T cell receptor beta chains share one sample of origin, sequenced in a study of blood T cell repertoires in COVID-19. The data were produced by immunoSEQ multiplex PCR, yet TCRdb's version contains in-frame clones alone and is incomplete. The repertoire holds some 460,000 clones, with 85% to 90% as singletons. The sequenced sample was peripheral blood. These receptors were collected from a woman in her twenties or thirties with acute or convalescent COVID-19.

This chain connects TRBV2 to TRBJ2-1, with a tentative D call TRBD1 (6 bases). Germline V lookup: CDR1 SNHLY, CDR2 FYNNEI. The length of the CDR3 is 14 residues. Trimming took 10 bases from V and 2 from J, leaving 15 bases between them. CDR3 in amino acids: CATFEGGTYNEQFF. CDR3 sequence (DNA): TGTGCCACCTTTGAAGGGGGTACCTACAATGAGCAGTTCTTC.

V gene TRBV19 combines with J gene TRBJ2-1; D may be TRBD2 (5 bases). Germline values: CDR1 LNHDA, CDR2 SQIVND (reference sequence). The V gene lost 5 bases and the J gene lost 0 bases, with 14 bases spanning the gap. CDR3 length: 16 amino acids. In nucleotides, the CDR3 is TGTGCCAGTAGTGCGCCGGACTTAATCTCCTACAATGAGCAGTTCTTC. It yields the protein CASSAPDLISYNEQFF.

This chain links TRBV4-2 with TRBJ2-5, with 8 bases identical to TRBD2. V was pared by 0 bases and J by 5 bases, with 11 bases of the junction left unmatched. The CDR3 totals 17 residues. Germline-derived CDR1 and CDR2 are LGHNA and YNFKEQ. The CDR3 loop is CASSQDRRSSGPETQYF. Here the CDR3 DNA reads TGTGCCAGCAGCCAAGATCGTAGGTCTAGCGGGCCGGAGACCCAGTACTTC.

The chain employs TRBV6-5 and TRBJ1-3, with D possibly being TRBD1 (6 bases). Germline lookup yields CDR1 MNHEY and CDR2 SVGAGI. V lost 10 bases and J lost 4, with 11 bases in between. The CDR3 has 12 amino acids. The CDR3 bases are TGTGCCACTCGGGGGGCAGGAAACACCATATATTTT. Protein product: CATRGAGNTIYF.

The V gene is TRBV24-1, the J gene TRBJ2-7; 9 bases align to TRBD1. The CDR3 contains 14 residues. With 9 bases clipped from V and 6 bases from J, the junction kept 11 bases outside the gene matches. Germline CDR1 and CDR2: KGHDR and SFDVKD. This CDR3 is CATSSPGQGAEQYF. In DNA, the CDR3 is TGTGCCACCTCAAGTCCGGGACAGGGCGCCGAGCAGTACTTC.

This chain uses TRBV19 with TRBJ2-5; 13 bases match TRBD2. The germline CDR1 and CDR2 sequences are LNHDA and SQIVND (reference sequence). CDR3 length equals 20 residues. The trim removed 5 bases at V and 2 bases at J, leaving 17 bases unmatched. CDR3 sequence: CASSPQGLGLAGTGQETQYF. The CDR3 DNA is TGTGCCAGTAGTCCCCAGGGTTTGGGACTAGCGGGGACAGGGCAAGAGACCCAGTACTTC.

V is TRBV19 and J is TRBJ2-7; D possibly corresponds to TRBD1 (5 bases). Germline V gene data show CDR1 as LNHDA and CDR2 as SQIVND (reference sequence). V lost 1 base and J 4 bases, leaving 11 bases between the germline ends. This CDR3 is built from 14 residues. CDR3 loop: CASSIVAQGYEQYF. For the CDR3, the DNA is TGTGCCAGTAGTATAGTTGCTCAGGGTTACGAGCAGTACTTC.